This record looks at one T cell receptor (beta chain) sequence and its context. The CDR3 is made up of 16 amino acids. The V gene end was trimmed by 4 bases and the J gene end by 1 base; junction bases not matched to a gene: 10. From germline, CDR1 is SNHLY and CDR2 FYNNEI. The entry originates in a study of blood T cell repertoires in COVID-19. Study overall: Sources were T cells, B-cell-depleted T cells, or PBMCs; the material itself was cDNA or gDNA.

Only in-frame clones appear in the TCRdb table, and some are missing; sequencing was by immunoSEQ multiplex PCR. The table lists about 360,000 clones, around 84% of them singletons, with over 2.5% in the top ten. Sequenced material: peripheral blood. The sequence was obtained from a human donor in a cohort sampled during active COVID-19. The chain recombines TRBV2 with TRBJ2-7, with 7 bases fitting TRBD2. CDR3 residues: CASSVFGAGVSYEQYF. CDR3 nucleotides: TGTGCCAGCAGTGTATTTGGGGCGGGGGTTTCCTACGAGCAGTACTTC.